The sequence of this TCR beta chain was determined in a study of regulatory T cells in long-lasting Graves disease. Relying on iRepertoire HTBI primers and Arm-PCR of CDR3 regions, the team built TCR beta libraries. Via MiXCR, TCRdb re-called the multiplex PCR reads, giving one row per CDR3 protein. The data contain under 450,000 distinct CDR3 sequences, 20% to 30% of them singletons. This clonotype was seen once. At one boundary the junction diverges from the germline segment, which might be a read error. As to time point: persistent/refractory GD, antithyroid drugs over 5 years with positive TRAb. The TCR library was prepared using RNA isolated from PBMCs. Germline V gives CDR1 MNHNS, CDR2 SASEGT. The CDR3 has 14 residues.

Sequenced material: peripheral blood mononuclear cells (PBMCs), taken when the disease was refractory, from a patient treated with antithyroid drugs. The chain couples TRBV6-1 to TRBJ2-7; 7 bases fit TRBD1. This sequence originates from a female donor with Graves disease. The CDR3 DNA sequence: TGTACCAGCAGTATAGACAGGGTCTTCCACGAGCAGTACTTC. This gives the protein CTSSIDRVFHEQYF.